These 14 T cell receptor beta chains were sequenced from one sample in a study of Graves' ophthalmopathy and Graves' hyperthyroidism. RNA transcripts were the source from which TCR beta CDR3 regions were amplified. First-round RT-PCR used HTBI primers; second-round multiplex PCR followed. In TCRdb, the multiplex PCR reads were re-called with MiXCR into one record per CDR3 protein. The sample shows hundreds of thousands of distinct CDR3 sequences, around 40% of them seen only once. The sequenced sample consisted of peripheral blood. These receptors were taken from an adult man with Graves' ophthalmopathy.

This clonotype was observed at least ten times. V usage is TRBV7-9 and J usage is TRBJ1-5, with D unclear. Germline CDR1 is SEHNR and CDR2 is FQNEAQ (reference sequence). The CDR3 totals 12 residues. Trimming pared 5 bases from V and 7 bases from J, leaving 9 bases between. The CDR3 region has the DNA TGTGCCAGCAGCCAGTCACGCCAGCCCCAGCATTTT. This sequence encodes CASSQSRQPQHF. Using reference TRBV7-9 and TRBJ1-5 for the parts outside the CDR3, the full variable domain is DTGVSQNPRHKITKRGQNVTFRCDPISEHNRLYWYRQTLGQGPEFLTYFQNEAQLEKSRLLSDRFSAERPKGSFSTLEIQRTEQGDSAMYLCASSQSRQPQHFGDGTRLSIL.

J is TRBJ2-2 and V is TRBV25-1; 10 bases agree with TRBD1. Germline lookup yields CDR1 MGHDK and CDR2 SYGVNS. After removal of 9 bases from V and 4 bases from J, the junction contained 17 bases not matched to a gene. The CDR3 loop spans 18 amino acids. CDR3 nucleotides: TGTGCCAGTAGTACTTGGACAGGGGGTTCTCGTATCACCGGGGAGCTGTTTTTT. This translates into CASSTWTGGSRITGELFF.

Comments on this clonotype: Possible read error: a much larger clone is one base away. This rearrangement joins TRBV7-9 to TRBJ2-7, with a possible D match to TRBD2 (5 bases). Germline V gene data show CDR1 as SEHNR and CDR2 as FQNEAQ (reference sequence). V was shortened by 1 base and J by 0 bases, with 10 bases between the two germline ends. This CDR3 is built from 15 residues. The CDR3 nucleotides read TGTGCCAGCAGCTTAGTGCGGGCCCTCTCCTACGAGCAGTACTTC. Translating gives CASSLVRALSYEQYF.

The genes are TRBV2 and TRBJ1-1; D perhaps matches TRBD1 (5 bases). The germline V gene has CDR1 SNHLY and CDR2 FYNNEI. The CDR3 is 14 residues long. V was trimmed by 4 bases and J by 5 bases, leaving 14 bases between them. CDR3 coding DNA: TGTGCCAGCAGTGTCGTACCAAGGGGAACTGAAGCTTTCTTT. This gives the protein CASSVVPRGTEAFF.

This clonotype came up a few times. V gene TRBV7-2 combines with J gene TRBJ2-5; D gene ambiguous. Between the trimmed V and J ends, which lost 1 base and 5 bases, there was a span of 11 bases. CDR1 is SGHTA, CDR2 FQGNSA, per germline. This CDR3 region has 14 residues. CDR3 in DNA: TGTGCCAGCAGCTTAGTAACTAAAACGGAGACCCAGTACTTC. Translating gives CASSLVTKTETQYF.

This clonotype was counted many times. This chain links TRBV7-9 with TRBJ1-6; weak D call: TRBD1 (5 bases). V lost 0 bases, J lost 10 bases, and 16 bases lay in between. This CDR3 region has 16 residues. CDR1 is SEHNR and CDR2 is FQNEAQ in the germline V gene (reference sequence). The CDR3 region is CASSLAGAGWKSPLHF. The CDR3 DNA reads as TGTGCCAGCAGCTTAGCGGGTGCAGGGTGGAAATCACCCCTCCACTTT.

This chain links TRBV4-1 with TRBJ2-5; no reliable D call. The CDR3 has 13 amino acids. Trimming stripped 1 base from V and 3 bases from J, with 6 bases between. CDR1 and CDR2 from the germline V gene are MGHRA and YSYEKL. This CDR3 is CASSQGPKETQYF. The CDR3 DNA reads as TGCGCCAGCAGCCAAGGGCCAAAAGAGACCCAGTACTTC.

As concerns this clonotype: One end of the junction does not line up with germline, which may come from a read error. The chain combines TRBV5-1 with TRBJ2-7; the match to TRBD1 covers 7 bases. CDR1 and CDR2 from the germline V gene are SGHRS and YFSETQ. The CDR3 covers 12 residues. CDR3 nucleotides: TGTGCCAGTAGGGGGCTCGGAGGAGAGCAGTACTTC. Protein: CASRGLGGEQYF. The complete variable domain, with remaining parts taken from reference TRBV5-1 and TRBJ2-7, reads KAGVTQTPRYLIKTRGQQVTLSCSPISGHRSVSWYQQTPGQGLQFLFEYFSETQRNKGNFPGRFSGRQFSNSRSEMNVSTLELGDSALYLCASRGLGGEQYFGPGTRLTVT.

This clonotype was recorded many times. This chain connects TRBV2 to TRBJ2-7; the D gene is possibly TRBD2 (5 bases). From germline, CDR1 is SNHLY and CDR2 FYNNEI. Trimming removed 3 bases from V and 0 bases from J, with 15 bases in between. There are 16 residues in the CDR3. CDR3 sequence: CASSEILGRFSYEQYF. CDR3 nucleotide sequence: TGTGCCAGCAGTGAGATTCTAGGGAGATTCTCCTACGAGCAGTACTTC.

At least ten counts were recorded for this clonotype. The V and J genes are TRBV7-2 and TRBJ2-7; 8 positions match TRBD2. J gave up 4 bases and V 4 bases, and 12 bases lay outside the gene matches. Germline assignment: CDR1 SGHTA and CDR2 FQGNSA. This CDR3 has 16 amino acids. The CDR3 DNA sequence: TGTGCCAGCAGCTCGAGTCCCGGGACTAGTCTTTACGAGCAGTACTTC. Its translation is CASSSSPGTSLYEQYF.

Ten or more counts support this clonotype. The chain combines TRBV10-3 with TRBJ1-2; D unresolved. Germline CDR1 reads ENHRY; CDR2 reads SYGVKD. The CDR3 is 17 residues long. The V end was cut by 5 bases, the J end by 4 bases, with 23 bases between. CDR3 DNA sequence: TGTGCCATCAGTAAACCCCCCATGGCCCCAGGTGGCTATGGCTACACCTTC. Translation: CAISKPPMAPGGYGYTF.

The chain employs TRBV19 and TRBJ1-2, with D maybe TRBD1 (5 bases). Germline values: CDR1 LNHDA, CDR2 SQIVND (reference sequence). V was shortened by 11 bases and J by 2 bases, with 15 bases between the two germline ends. The CDR3 loop spans 13 amino acids. The DNA of the CDR3 is TGTGCCTGGACCCGGGGGTTAAACTATGGCTACACCTTC. It encodes CAWTRGLNYGYTF.

V is TRBV7-9 and J is TRBJ2-3; the D gene is possibly TRBD1 (5 bases). V lost 5 bases and J 3 bases, leaving 21 bases between the germline ends. Germline V gene lookup returns CDR1 SEHNR and CDR2 FQNEAQ (reference sequence). This CDR3 contains 17 residues. For the CDR3, the DNA is TGTGCCAGCAGCCCCCCTTCGACAGCCAAGGGGACAGATACGCAGTATTTT. This translates into CASSPPSTAKGTDTQYF. The full variable domain, its missing parts supplied by reference TRBV7-9 and TRBJ2-3, is DTGVSQNPRHKITKRGQNVTFRCDPISEHNRLYWYRQTLGQGPEFLTYFQNEAQLEKSRLLSDRFSAERPKGSFSTLEIQRTEQGDSAMYLCASSPPSTAKGTDTQYFGPGTRLTVL.

This clonotype was detected a few times. This chain joins TRBV9 and TRBJ1-1; possibly TRBD1 for D (5 bases). The CDR3 consists of 15 residues. CDR1 SGDLS and CDR2 YYNGEE come from the germline V gene. Trimming pared 2 bases from V and 4 bases from J, leaving 15 bases between. CDR3 DNA: TGTGCCAGCAGCGTGGGGGGAGCCGATCCCACTGAAGCTTTCTTT. It yields the protein CASSVGGADPTEAFF.